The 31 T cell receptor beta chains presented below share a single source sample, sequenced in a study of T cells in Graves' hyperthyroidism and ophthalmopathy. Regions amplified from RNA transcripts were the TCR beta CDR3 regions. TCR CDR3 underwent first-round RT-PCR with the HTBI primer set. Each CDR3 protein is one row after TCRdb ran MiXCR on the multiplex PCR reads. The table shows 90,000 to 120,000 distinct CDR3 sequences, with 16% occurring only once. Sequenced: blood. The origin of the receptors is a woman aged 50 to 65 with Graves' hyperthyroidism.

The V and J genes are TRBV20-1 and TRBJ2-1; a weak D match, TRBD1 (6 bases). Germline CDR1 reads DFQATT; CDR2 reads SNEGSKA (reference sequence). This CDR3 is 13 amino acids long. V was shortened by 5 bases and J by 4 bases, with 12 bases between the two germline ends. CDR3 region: CSAGGRGYNEQFF. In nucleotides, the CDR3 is TGCAGTGCTGGGGGCAGGGGATACAATGAGCAGTTCTTC.

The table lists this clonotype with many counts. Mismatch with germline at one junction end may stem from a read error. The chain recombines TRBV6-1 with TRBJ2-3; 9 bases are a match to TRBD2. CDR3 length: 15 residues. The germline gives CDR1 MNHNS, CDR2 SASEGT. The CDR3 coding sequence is TGTGCCAGCAGCGAAGAAGGACTAGCGCCAGATACGCAGTATTTT. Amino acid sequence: CASSEEGLAPDTQYF.

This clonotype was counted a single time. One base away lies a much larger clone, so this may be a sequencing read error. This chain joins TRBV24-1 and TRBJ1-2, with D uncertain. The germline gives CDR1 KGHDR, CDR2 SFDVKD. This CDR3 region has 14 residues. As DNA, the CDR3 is TGTGCCACCAGTGATTTGCTTAGAAACTATAGCTACACCTTC. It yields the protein CATSDLLRNYSYTF.

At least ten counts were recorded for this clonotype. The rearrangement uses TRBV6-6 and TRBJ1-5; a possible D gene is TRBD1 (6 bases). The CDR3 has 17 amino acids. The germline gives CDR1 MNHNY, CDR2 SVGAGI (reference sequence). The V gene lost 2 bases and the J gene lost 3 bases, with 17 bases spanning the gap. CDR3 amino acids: CASSYLTGTRDNQPQHF. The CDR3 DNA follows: TGTGCCAGCAGTTACCTGACCGGGACAAGGGACAATCAGCCCCAGCATTTT.

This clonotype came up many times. CDR3: CASSLTGSLTGELFF. For the CDR3, the DNA is TGCGCCAGCAGCTTAACAGGGTCCCTTACCGGGGAGCTGTTTTTT. V usage is TRBV5-1 and J usage is TRBJ2-2; D may be TRBD1 (6 bases). V lost 2 bases and J 5 bases, leaving 13 bases between the germline ends. The CDR3 sequence is 15 residues long. CDR1 is SGHRS, CDR2 YFSETQ, per germline.

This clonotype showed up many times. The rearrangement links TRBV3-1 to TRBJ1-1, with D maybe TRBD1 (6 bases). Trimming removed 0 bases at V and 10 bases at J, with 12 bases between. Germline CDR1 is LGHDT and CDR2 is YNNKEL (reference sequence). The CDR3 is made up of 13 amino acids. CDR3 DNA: TGTGCCAGCAGCCAAGATGAGGGGGGGGGAGCTTTCTTT. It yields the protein CASSQDEGGGAFF.

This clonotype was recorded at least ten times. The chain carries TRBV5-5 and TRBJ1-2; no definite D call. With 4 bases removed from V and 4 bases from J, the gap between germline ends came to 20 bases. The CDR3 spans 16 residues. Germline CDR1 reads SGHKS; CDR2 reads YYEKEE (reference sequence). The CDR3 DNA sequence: TGTGCCAGCAGCGAACCAACCAGTGTGCGAGGCTATGGCTACACCTTC. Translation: CASSEPTSVRGYGYTF.

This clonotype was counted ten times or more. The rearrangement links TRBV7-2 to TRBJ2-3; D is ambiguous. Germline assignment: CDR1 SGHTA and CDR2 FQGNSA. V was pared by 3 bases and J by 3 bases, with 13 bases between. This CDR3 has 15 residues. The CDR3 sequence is CASSFGGPRTDTQYF. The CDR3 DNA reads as TGTGCCAGCAGCTTCGGCGGCCCTAGAACAGATACGCAGTATTTT.

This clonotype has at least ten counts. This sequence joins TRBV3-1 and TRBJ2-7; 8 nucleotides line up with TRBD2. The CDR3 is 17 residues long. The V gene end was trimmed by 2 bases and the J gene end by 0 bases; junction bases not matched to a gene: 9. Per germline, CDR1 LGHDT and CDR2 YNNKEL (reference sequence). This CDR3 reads CASSQSSSGPTSYEQYF. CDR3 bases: TGTGCCAGCAGCCAATCCTCTAGCGGGCCTACCTCCTACGAGCAGTACTTC.

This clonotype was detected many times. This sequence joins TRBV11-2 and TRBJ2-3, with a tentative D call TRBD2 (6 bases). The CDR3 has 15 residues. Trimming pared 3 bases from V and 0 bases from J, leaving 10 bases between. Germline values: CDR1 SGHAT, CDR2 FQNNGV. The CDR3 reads CASSFLRESTDTQYF. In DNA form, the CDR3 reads TGTGCCAGCAGCTTCCTACGGGAGAGCACAGATACGCAGTATTTT. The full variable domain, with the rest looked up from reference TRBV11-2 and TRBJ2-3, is EAGVAQSPRYKIIEKRQSVAFWCNPISGHATLYWYQQILGQGPKLLIQFQNNGVVDDSQLPKDRFSAERLKGVDSTLKIQPAKLEDSAVYLCASSFLRESTDTQYFGPGTRLTVL.

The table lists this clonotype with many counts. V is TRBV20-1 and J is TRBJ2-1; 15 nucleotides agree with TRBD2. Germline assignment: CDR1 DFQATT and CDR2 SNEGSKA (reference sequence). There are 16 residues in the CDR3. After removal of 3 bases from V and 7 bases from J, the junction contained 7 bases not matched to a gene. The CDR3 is CSARWTSGRARNEQFF. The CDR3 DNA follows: TGCAGTGCTAGGTGGACTAGCGGGAGGGCCCGAAATGAGCAGTTCTTC.

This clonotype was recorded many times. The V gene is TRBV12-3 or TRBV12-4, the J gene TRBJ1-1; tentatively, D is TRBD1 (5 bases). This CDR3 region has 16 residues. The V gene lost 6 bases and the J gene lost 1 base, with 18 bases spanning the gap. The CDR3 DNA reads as TGTGCCAGCAGCAAAGCCCTGGGACTTCAGAACACTGAAGCTTTCTTT. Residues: CASSKALGLQNTEAFF.

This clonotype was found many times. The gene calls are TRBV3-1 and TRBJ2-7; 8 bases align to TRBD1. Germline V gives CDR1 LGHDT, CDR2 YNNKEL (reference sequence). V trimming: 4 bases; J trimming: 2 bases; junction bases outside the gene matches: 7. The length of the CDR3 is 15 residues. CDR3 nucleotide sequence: TGTGCCAGCAGCCCGGGACAGGCCAACCCCTACGAGCAGTACGTC. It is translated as CASSPGQANPYEQYV.

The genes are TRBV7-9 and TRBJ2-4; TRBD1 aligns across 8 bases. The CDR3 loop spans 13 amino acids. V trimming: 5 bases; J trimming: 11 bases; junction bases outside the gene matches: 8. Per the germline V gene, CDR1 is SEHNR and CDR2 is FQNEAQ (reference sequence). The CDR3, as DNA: TGTGCCAGCAGCGCCCGACAGGGGCCGGTTCAGTACTTC. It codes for CASSARQGPVQYF.

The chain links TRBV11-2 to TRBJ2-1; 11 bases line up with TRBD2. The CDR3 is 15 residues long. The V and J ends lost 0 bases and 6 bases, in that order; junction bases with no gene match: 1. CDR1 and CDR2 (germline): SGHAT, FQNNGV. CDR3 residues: CASSLDLAGGNEQFF. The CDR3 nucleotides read TGTGCCAGCAGCTTAGATCTAGCGGGGGGCAATGAGCAGTTCTTC.

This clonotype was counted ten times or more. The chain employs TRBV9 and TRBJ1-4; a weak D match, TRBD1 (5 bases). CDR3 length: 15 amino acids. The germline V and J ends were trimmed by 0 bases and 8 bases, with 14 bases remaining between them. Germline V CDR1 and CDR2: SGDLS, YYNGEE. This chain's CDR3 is CASSVGTGLREKLFF. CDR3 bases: TGTGCCAGCAGCGTAGGAACAGGCCTGAGGGAAAAACTGTTTTTT.

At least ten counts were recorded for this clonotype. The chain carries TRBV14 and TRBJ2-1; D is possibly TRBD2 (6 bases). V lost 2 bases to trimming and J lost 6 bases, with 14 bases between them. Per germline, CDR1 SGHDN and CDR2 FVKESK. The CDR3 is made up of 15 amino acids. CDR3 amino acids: CASSQRLLAGNEQFF. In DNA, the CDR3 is TGTGCCAGCAGCCAACGATTACTAGCCGGCAATGAGCAGTTCTTC.

The CDR3 sequence: CASRTSMDTEAFF. Written as DNA, the CDR3 is TGTGCCAGCAGAACCTCGATGGACACTGAAGCTTTCTTT. The chain recombines TRBV6-1 with TRBJ1-1; D remains unclear. The V and J ends lost 6 bases and 3 bases respectively, with 11 bases between them. The germline V gene encodes CDR1 MNHNS and CDR2 SASEGT. CDR3 length equals 13 residues.

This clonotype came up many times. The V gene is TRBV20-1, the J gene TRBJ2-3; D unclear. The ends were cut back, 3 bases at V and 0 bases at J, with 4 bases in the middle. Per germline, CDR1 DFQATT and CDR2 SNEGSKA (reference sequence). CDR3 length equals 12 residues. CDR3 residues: CSASTSTDTQYF. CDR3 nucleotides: TGCAGTGCTAGTACTAGCACAGATACGCAGTATTTT.

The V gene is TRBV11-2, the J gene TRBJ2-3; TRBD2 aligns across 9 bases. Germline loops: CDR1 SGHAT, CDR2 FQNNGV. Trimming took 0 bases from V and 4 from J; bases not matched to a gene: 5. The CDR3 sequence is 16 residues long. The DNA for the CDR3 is TGTGCCAGCAGCTTAGATGGAGCGGGAGGACCAGATACGCAGTATTTT. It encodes CASSLDGAGGPDTQYF.

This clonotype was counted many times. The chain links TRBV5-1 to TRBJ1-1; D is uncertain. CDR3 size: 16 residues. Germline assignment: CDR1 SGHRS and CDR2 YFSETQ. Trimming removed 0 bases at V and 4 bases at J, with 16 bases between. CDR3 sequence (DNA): TGCGCCAGCAGCTTGGAGATTATTACCCGGGGCACTGAAGCTTTCTTT. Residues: CASSLEIITRGTEAFF.

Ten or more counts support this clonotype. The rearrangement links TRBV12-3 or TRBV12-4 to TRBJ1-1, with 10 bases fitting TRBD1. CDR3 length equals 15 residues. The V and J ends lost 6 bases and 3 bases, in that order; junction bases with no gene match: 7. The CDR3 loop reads CASRGSDRGDTEAFF. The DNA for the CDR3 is TGTGCCAGCAGAGGATCGGACAGGGGGGACACTGAAGCTTTCTTT.

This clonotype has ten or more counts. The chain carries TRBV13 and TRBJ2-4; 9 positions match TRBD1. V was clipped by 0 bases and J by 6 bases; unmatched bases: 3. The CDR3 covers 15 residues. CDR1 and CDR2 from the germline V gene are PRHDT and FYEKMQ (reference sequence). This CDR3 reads CASSLGGTGRNIQYF. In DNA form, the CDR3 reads TGTGCCAGCAGCTTAGGCGGGACAGGGAGAAACATTCAGTACTTC.

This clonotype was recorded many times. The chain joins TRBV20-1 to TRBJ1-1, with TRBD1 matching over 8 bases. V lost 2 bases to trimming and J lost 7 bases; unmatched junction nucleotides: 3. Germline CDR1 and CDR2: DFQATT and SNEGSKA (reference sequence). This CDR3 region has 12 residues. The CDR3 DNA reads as TGCAGTGCTAGACCAGGGGGCATTGAAGCTTTCTTT. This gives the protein CSARPGGIEAFF.

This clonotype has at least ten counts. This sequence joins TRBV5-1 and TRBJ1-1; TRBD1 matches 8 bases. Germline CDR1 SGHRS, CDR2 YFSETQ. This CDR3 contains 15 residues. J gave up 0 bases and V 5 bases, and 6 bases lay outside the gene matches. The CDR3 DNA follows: TGCGCCAGCAGAGGACAGGGACTCATGAACACTGAAGCTTTCTTT. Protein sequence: CASRGQGLMNTEAFF.

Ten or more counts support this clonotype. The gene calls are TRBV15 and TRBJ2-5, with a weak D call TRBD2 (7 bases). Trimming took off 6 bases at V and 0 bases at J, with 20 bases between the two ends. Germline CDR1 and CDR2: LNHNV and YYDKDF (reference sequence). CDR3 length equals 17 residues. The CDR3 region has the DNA TGTGCCACCAGGCTAATCCACGGGGGGCGCGACCAAGAGACCCAGTACTTC. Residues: CATRLIHGGRDQETQYF.

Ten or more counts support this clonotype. CDR3 in DNA: TGTGCCAGCAGCTTACCACCCCATCCCCTTCAAGAGACCCAGTACTTC. Translation gives CASSLPPHPLQETQYF. The rearrangement joins TRBV11-2 to TRBJ2-5; D is uncertain. This CDR3 has 16 amino acids. Germline V lookup: CDR1 SGHAT, CDR2 FQNNGV. Deletions cut 2 bases from V and 2 bases from J, with 15 bases between.

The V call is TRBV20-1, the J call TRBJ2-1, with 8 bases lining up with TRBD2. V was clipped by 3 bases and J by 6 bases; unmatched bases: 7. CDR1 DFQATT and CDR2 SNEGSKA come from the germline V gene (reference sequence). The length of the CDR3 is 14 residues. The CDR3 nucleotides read TGCAGTGCTAGCGGGAGGGGAAGAGGCAATGAGCAGTTCTTC. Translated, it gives CSASGRGRGNEQFF.

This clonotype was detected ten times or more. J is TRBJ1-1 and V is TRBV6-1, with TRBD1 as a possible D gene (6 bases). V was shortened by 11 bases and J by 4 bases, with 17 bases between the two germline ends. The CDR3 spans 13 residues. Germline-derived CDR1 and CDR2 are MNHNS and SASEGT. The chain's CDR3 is CAAQVGGLTEAFF. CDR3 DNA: TGTGCCGCACAAGTCGGGGGGCTCACTGAAGCTTTCTTT.

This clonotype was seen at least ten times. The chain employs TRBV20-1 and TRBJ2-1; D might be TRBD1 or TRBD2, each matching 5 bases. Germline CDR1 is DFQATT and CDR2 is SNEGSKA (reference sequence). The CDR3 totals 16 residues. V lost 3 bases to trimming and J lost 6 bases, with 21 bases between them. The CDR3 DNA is TGCAGTGCTAGTGACCCGGGGCGGGTGGCTGGCAATGAGCAGTTCTTC. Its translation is CSASDPGRVAGNEQFF.

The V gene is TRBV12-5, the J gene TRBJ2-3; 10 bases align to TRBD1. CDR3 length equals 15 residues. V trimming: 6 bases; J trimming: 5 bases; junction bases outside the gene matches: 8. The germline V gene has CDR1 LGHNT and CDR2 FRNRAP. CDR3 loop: CASGHGTGVGDTQYF. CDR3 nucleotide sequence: TGTGCTAGTGGCCACGGGACAGGGGTCGGAGATACGCAGTATTTT.